The source of this T cell receptor beta chain is a study of blood T cell repertoires in COVID-19. About the research overall: PBMCs, B-cell-depleted T cells, or T cells were the source of the cDNA or gDNA that made up the material.

This table comes from immunoSEQ multiplex PCR, and its TCRdb copy is limited to in-frame clones, with some not included. Here the sample spans about 320,000 clones, more than 90% being singletons. Trimming removed 5 bases at V and 6 bases at J, with 12 bases between. The CDR3 has 13 amino acids. Per germline, CDR1 SGHRS and CDR2 YFSETQ. The sequenced sample was PBMCs or T cells enriched from blood (not recorded which). This TCR was sampled from a man in his 60s who had recovered from COVID-19. The chain combines TRBV5-1 with TRBJ2-1; D remains unclear. CDR3 residues: CASSKLSGNEQFF. CDR3 bases: TGCGCCAGCAGTAAATTATCGGGCAATGAGCAGTTCTTC.